A selection of T cell receptor beta chains follows, all from one sample in a study of blood T cell repertoires in COVID-19. The data were produced by immunoSEQ multiplex PCR, yet TCRdb's version contains in-frame clones alone and is incomplete. Of 300,000 to 400,000 clones in the sample, approximately 85% were seen once. Sequencing was done on a sample of peripheral blood. These receptors were collected from a human donor in a cohort sampled during active COVID-19. Both conserved end residues are part of each CDR3. The D gene is left open where the match is weak. Clone size, where shown, is once, few, many, or a class for clones that have expanded.

abundance,v_gene,d_gene,j_gene,CDR3aa,CDR3nt
.,TRBV24-1,TRBD1,TRBJ1-2,CATSDSGTGPDNYGYTF,TGTGCCACCAGTGATTCCGGGACAGGACCGGATAACTATGGCTACACCTTC
few,TRBV2,.,TRBJ1-1,CASSVQGRGAFF,TGTGCCAGCAGTGTTCAGGGGAGGGGAGCTTTCTTT
once,TRBV3-1/TRBV3-2,TRBD2,TRBJ2-3,CASSQSSGGTDTQYF,TGTGCCAGCAGCCAATCTAGCGGGGGAACAGATACGCAGTATTTT
once,TRBV27,TRBD1,TRBJ2-7,CASHSKTGAFYEQYF,TGTGCCAGCCATTCCAAGACAGGGGCCTTCTACGAGCAGTACTTC
.,TRBV5-1,.,TRBJ2-7,CASSAGSDSYEQYF,TGCGCCAGCAGCGCGGGCTCCGACTCCTACGAGCAGTACTTC
once,TRBV6-6,TRBD2,TRBJ2-3,CASRDSGGLGDTQYF,TGTGCCAGCAGAGATAGCGGGGGGCTTGGAGATACGCAGTATTTT
.,TRBV29-1,TRBD1,TRBJ1-1,CSVASQGIGAEAFF,TGCAGCGTCGCCTCACAGGGGATCGGGGCTGAAGCTTTCTTT
.,TRBV24-1,.,TRBJ2-2,CATSDLLNTGELFF,TGTGCCACCAGTGATTTGCTTAACACCGGGGAGCTGTTTTTT
.,TRBV6-5,TRBD1,TRBJ1-4,CASKTGTNEKLFF,TGTGCCAGCAAGACAGGGACTAATGAAAAACTGTTTTTT
once,TRBV5-4,TRBD1,TRBJ1-1,CASSLVQGTNTEAFF,TGTGCCAGCAGCTTGGTACAGGGGACGAACACTGAAGCTTTCTTT